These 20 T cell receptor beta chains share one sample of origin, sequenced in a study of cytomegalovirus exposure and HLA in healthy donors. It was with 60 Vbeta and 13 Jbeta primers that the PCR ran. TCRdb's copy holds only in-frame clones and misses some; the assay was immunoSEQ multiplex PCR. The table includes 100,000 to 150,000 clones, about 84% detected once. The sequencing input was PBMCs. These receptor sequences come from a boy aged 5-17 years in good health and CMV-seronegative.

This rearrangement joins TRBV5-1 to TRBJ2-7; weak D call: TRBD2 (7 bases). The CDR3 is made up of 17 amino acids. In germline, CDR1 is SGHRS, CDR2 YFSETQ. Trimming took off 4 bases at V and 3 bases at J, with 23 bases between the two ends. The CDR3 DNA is TGCGCCAGCAGCCGGAGTGGGGGGCCGGGACTACTCTACGAGCAGTACTTC. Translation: CASSRSGGPGLLYEQYF.

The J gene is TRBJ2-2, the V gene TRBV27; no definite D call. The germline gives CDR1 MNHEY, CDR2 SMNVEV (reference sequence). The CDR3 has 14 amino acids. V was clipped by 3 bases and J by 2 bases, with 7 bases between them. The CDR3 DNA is TGTGCCAGCAGTTTTAACTACAACACCGGGGAGCTGTTTTTT. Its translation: CASSFNYNTGELFF.

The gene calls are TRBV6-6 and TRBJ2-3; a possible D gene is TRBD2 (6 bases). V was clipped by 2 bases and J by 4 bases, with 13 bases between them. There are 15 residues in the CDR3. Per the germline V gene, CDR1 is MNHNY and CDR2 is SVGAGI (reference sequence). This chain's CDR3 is CASSYVAAASDTQYF. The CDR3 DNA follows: TGTGCCAGCAGTTACGTAGCGGCGGCGTCAGATACGCAGTATTTT.

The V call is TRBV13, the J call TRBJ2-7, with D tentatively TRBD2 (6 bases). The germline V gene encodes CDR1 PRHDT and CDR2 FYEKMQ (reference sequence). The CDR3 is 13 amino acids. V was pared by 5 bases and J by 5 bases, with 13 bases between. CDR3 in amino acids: CASSPGTGHEQYF. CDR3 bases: TGTGCCAGCAGCCCAGGGACTGGGCACGAGCAGTACTTC.

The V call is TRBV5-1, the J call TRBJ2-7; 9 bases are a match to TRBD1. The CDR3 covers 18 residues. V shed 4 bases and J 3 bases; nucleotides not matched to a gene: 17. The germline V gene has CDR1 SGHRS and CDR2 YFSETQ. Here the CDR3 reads CASSPAVISRTGDYEQYF. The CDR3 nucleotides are TGCGCCAGCAGCCCGGCCGTAATTTCGAGGACAGGGGACTACGAGCAGTACTTC.

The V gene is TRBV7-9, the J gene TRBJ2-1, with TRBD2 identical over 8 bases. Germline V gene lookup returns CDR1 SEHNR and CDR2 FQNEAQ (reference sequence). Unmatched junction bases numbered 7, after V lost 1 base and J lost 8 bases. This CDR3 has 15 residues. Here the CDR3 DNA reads TGTGCCAGCAGCTTAGAAGCGGGAGTAGGTTATGAGCAGTTCTTC. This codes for CASSLEAGVGYEQFF.

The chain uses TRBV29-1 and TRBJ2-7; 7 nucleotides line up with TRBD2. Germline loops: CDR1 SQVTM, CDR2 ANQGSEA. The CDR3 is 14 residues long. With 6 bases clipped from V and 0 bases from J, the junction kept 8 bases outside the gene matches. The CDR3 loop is CSVTSSGSSYEQYF. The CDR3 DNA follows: TGCAGCGTAACGTCTAGCGGAAGCTCCTACGAGCAGTACTTC.

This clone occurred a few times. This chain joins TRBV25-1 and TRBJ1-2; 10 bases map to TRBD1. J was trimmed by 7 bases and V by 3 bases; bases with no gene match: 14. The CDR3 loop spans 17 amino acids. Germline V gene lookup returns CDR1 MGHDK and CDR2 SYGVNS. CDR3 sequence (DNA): TGTGCCAGCAGTGACTGGCCCCGGGACAGGGGAGGTGGTGGCTACACCTTC. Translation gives CASSDWPRDRGGGGYTF.

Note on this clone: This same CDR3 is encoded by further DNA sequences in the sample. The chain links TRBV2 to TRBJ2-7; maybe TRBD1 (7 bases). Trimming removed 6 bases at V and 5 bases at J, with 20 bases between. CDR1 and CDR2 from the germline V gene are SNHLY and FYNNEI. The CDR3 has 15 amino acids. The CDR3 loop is CASSYTTGTLHEQYF. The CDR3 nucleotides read TGTGCCAGCAGCTACACGACAGGGACTCTCCACGAGCAGTACTTC.

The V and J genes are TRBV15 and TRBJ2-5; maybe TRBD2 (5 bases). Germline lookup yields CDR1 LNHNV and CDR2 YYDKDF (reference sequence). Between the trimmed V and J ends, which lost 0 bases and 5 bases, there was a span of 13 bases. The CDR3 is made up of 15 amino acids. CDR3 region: CATSRDERPFETQYF. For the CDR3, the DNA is TGTGCCACCAGCAGAGATGAGCGGCCCTTCGAGACCCAGTACTTC.

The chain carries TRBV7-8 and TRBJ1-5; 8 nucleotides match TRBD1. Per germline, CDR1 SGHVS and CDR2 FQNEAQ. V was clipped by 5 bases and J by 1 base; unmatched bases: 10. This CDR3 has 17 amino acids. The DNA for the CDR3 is TGTGCCAGCAGCCCTAGTGCAGGGACAGGCAGCAATCAGCCCCAGCATTTT. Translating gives CASSPSAGTGSNQPQHF.

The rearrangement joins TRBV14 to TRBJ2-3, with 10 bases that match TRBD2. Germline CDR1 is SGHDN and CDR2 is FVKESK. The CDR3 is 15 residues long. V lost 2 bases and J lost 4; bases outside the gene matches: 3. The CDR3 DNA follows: TGTGCCAGCAGCCAACTAGCGGGAGTAGCAGATACGCAGTATTTT. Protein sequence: CASSQLAGVADTQYF. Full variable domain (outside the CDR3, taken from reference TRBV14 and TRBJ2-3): EAGVTQFPSHSVIEKGQTVTLRCDPISGHDNLYWYRRVMGKEIKFLLHFVKESKQDESGMPNNRFLAERTGGTYSTLKVQPAELEDSGVYFCASSQLAGVADTQYFGPGTRLTVL.

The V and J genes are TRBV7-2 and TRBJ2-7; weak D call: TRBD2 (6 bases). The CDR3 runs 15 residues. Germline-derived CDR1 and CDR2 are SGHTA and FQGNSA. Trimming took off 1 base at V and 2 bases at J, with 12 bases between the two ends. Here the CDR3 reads CASSLGGEPTYEQYF. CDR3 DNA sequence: TGTGCCAGCAGCTTAGGGGGGGAGCCCACCTACGAGCAGTACTTC.

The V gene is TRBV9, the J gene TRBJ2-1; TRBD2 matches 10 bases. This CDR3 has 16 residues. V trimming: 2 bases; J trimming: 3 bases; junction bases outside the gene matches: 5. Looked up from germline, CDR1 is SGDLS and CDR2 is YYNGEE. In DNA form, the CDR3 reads TGTGCCAGCAGCGTTAGCGGGAGGCTCGACTACAATGAGCAGTTCTTC. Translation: CASSVSGRLDYNEQFF.

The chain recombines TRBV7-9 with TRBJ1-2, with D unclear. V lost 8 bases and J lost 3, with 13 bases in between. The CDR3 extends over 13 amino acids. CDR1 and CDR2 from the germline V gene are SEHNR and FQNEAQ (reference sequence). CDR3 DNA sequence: TGTGCCAGCGCCCCCTCGAGCGACTATGGCTACACCTTC. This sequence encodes CASAPSSDYGYTF.

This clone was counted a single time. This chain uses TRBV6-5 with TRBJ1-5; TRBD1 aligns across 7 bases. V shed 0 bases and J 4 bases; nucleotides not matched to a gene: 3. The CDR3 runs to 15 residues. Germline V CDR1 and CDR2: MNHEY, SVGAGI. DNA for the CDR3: TGTGCCAGCAGTTACTCGAGCAGGGGGAATCAGCCCCAGCATTTT. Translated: CASSYSSRGNQPQHF.

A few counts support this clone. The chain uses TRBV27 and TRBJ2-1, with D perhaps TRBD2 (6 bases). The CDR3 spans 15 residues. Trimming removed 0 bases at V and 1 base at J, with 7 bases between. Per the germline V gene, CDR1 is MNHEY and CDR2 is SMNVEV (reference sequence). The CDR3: CASSLSAGSYNEQFF. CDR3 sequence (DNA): TGTGCCAGCAGTTTATCGGCGGGGTCCTACAATGAGCAGTTCTTC.

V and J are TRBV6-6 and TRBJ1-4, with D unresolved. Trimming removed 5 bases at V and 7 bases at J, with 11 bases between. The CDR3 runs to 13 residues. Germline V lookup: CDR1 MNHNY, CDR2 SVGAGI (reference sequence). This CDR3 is CASSTDLGEKLFF. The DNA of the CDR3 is TGTGCCAGCAGTACCGACTTGGGTGAAAAACTGTTTTTT.

CDR3 residues: CASNNRDRNNQPQHF. The DNA of the CDR3 is TGTGCCAGCAATAATAGAGACAGGAACAATCAGCCCCAGCATTTT. This chain uses TRBV2 with TRBJ1-5, with TRBD1 as a possible D gene (6 bases). The length of the CDR3 is 15 residues. Germline-derived CDR1 and CDR2 are SNHLY and FYNNEI. V lost 7 bases, J lost 3 bases, and 16 bases lay in between.

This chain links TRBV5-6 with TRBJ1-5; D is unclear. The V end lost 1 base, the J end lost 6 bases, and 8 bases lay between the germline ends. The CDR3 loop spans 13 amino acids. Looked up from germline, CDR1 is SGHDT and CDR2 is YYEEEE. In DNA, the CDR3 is TGTGCCAGCAGCTTGAAGGCGGCTCAGCCCCAGCATTTT. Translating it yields CASSLKAAQPQHF.